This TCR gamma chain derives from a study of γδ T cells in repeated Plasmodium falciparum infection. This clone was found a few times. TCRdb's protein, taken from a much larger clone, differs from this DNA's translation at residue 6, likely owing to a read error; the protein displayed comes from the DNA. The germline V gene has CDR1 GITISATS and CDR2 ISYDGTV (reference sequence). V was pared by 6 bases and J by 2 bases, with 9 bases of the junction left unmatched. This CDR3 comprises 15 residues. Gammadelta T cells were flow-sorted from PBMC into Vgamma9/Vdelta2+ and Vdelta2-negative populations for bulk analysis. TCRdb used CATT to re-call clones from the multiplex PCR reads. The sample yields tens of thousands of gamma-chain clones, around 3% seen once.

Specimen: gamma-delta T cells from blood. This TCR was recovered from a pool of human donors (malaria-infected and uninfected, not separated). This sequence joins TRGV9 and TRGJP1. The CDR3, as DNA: TGTGCCTTGTGGTACACCCTCACCACTGGTTGGTTCAAGATATTT. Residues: CALWYTLTTGWFKIF.